This TCR beta chain appears in the sequencing data of a study of blood T cell repertoires in COVID-19. Study background: COVID-19 samples, acute and convalescent, were from the United States, Italy and Spain. The cDNA or gDNA used as material had been derived from T cells, B-cell-depleted T cells, or PBMCs.

In the source study's methods: Counts of nucleated cells, estimated from reference gene primer amplification, were obtained. Generated by immunoSEQ multiplex PCR, the TCRdb table keeps only in-frame clones and is missing some. V and J calls and clone size are as listed in that table; D and trimming were resolved from the DNA. The sample has more than 300,000 clones; about 86% are singletons. Germline CDR1 SGHTA, CDR2 FQGNSA. The length of the CDR3 is 16 residues. V lost 1 base, J lost 4 bases, and 13 bases lay in between. A few counts support this clone. The sample holds other DNA sequences that translate to the same CDR3.

The sample consisted of peripheral blood. J is TRBJ2-2 and V is TRBV7-2; a weak D match, TRBD2 (5 bases). This sequence was found in a woman in her forties or fifties with acute or convalescent COVID-19. The CDR3 spells CASSLDAGGTTGELFF. The CDR3 DNA follows: TGTGCCAGCAGCTTAGATGCGGGCGGTACCACCGGGGAGCTGTTTTTT.